The next 28 T cell receptor beta chains were all read from a single sample in a study of T cell repertoires in aging, cancer and after chemotherapy. TRB rearrangements spanning V, D and J were amplified using mixed TRB-A/B primers. Each CDR3 protein is one row after TCRdb ran MiXCR on the multiplex PCR reads. The profile shows some 3,000 distinct CDR3 sequences, around 26% of them singletons. TCR beta rearrangements were amplified from peripheral blood genomic DNA. Sequencing was performed on blood. The origin of the receptors is a human donor with a solid tumor.

In its sample, this clonotype is medium-sized. The gene calls are TRBV10-3 and TRBJ2-3; D uncertain. Trimming took off 0 bases at V and 3 bases at J, with 4 bases between the two ends. The CDR3 consists of 13 residues. Germline lookup yields CDR1 ENHRY and CDR2 SYGVKD. The CDR3 sequence is CAISESGTDTQYF. CDR3 in DNA: TGTGCCATCAGTGAGTCTGGGACAGATACGCAGTATTTT.

This clonotype has a handful of counts. The genes are TRBV5-4 and TRBJ1-1; 7 nucleotides agree with TRBD1. V was pared by 4 bases and J by 8 bases, with 8 bases of the junction left unmatched. Germline V CDR1 and CDR2: SGHNT, YYREEE (reference sequence). The CDR3 loop spans 13 amino acids. Here the CDR3 DNA reads TGTGCCAGCAGCCCACGGACAGGCCTCGAAGCTTTCTTT. Translating gives CASSPRTGLEAFF.

This clonotype is categorized as medium-sized (0.01 to 0.1%). The chain joins TRBV6-2 or TRBV6-3 to TRBJ1-4; 9 bases line up with TRBD1. Trimming took 10 bases from V and 5 from J; bases not matched to a gene: 2. The CDR3 consists of 12 residues. Germline V gene data show CDR1 as MNHEY and CDR2 as SVGEGT. Here the CDR3 reads CATGQGNEKLFF. CDR3 nucleotides: TGTGCCACCGGACAGGGGAATGAAAAACTGTTTTTT.

In its sample, this clonotype was seen a few times. The chain recombines TRBV14 with TRBJ1-5; no reliable D call. The CDR3 has 13 residues. Trimming removed 4 bases from V and 6 bases from J, with 10 bases in between. The germline V gene encodes CDR1 SGHDN and CDR2 FVKESK. CDR3 nucleotides: TGTGCCAGCAGCCCCAAGGCAAGTCAGCCCCAGCATTTT. As protein: CASSPKASQPQHF.

In this sample, this clonotype turned up a few times. The chain couples TRBV28 to TRBJ1-5, with D uncertain. Germline V gene lookup returns CDR1 MDHEN and CDR2 SYDVKM. V was clipped by 4 bases and J by 9 bases, with 16 bases between them. The CDR3 spans 14 residues. The CDR3 here is CASSSAGSQWPQHF. The CDR3 coding sequence is TGTGCCAGCAGTTCAGCGGGGTCACAGTGGCCCCAGCATTTT.

V and J are TRBV7-9 and TRBJ1-2, with TRBD1 as a possible D gene (6 bases). With 5 bases removed from V and 3 bases from J, the gap between germline ends came to 22 bases. The CDR3 has 17 residues. CDR1 is SEHNR, CDR2 FQNEAQ, per germline (reference sequence). For the CDR3, the DNA is TGTGCCAGCAGCCGGAGAGGGGGGCTGGTAAAGGACTATGGCTACACCTTC. It is translated as CASSRRGGLVKDYGYTF.

By sample share, this clonotype is medium-sized. This chain uses TRBV5-5 with TRBJ2-5; D remains ambiguous. The CDR3 length is 13 residues. Trimming took 5 bases from V and 6 from J, leaving 14 bases between them. Germline CDR1 reads SGHKS; CDR2 reads YYEKEE (reference sequence). The CDR3 protein is CASSQARGKTQYF. The CDR3 DNA follows: TGTGCCAGCAGTCAAGCCAGAGGCAAGACCCAGTACTTC.

This clonotype is medium-sized (0.01 to 0.1%). The genes are TRBV19 and TRBJ1-5; 8 bases match TRBD1. V dropped 4 bases and J dropped 3; count of bases not matched to a gene: 5. Germline CDR1 and CDR2: LNHDA and SQIVND (reference sequence). There are 15 residues in the CDR3. The CDR3 nucleotides are TGTGCCAGTAGTAGGGAACAGGGGGTCAATCAGCCCCAGCATTTT. This encodes CASSREQGVNQPQHF. Variable domain in full (rest from reference TRBV19 and TRBJ1-5): DGGITQSPKYLFRKEGQNVTLSCEQNLNHDAMYWYRQDPGQGLRLIYYSQIVNDFQKGDIAEGYSVSREKKESFPLTVTSAQKNPTAFYLCASSREQGVNQPQHFGDGTRLSIL.

This chain joins TRBV9 and TRBJ2-2; D remains unclear. Trimming left V 3 bases short and J 2 bases short, with 11 bases between. The V gene's germline CDR1 is SGDLS and CDR2 YYNGEE. This CDR3 region has 15 residues. The CDR3 sequence is CASSGRNRNTGELFF. As DNA, the CDR3 is TGTGCCAGCAGCGGCCGTAACAGAAACACCGGGGAGCTGTTTTTT.

This clonotype was recorded a few times. V is TRBV12-3 or TRBV12-4 and J is TRBJ1-5; D uncertain. Trimming took off 6 bases at V and 4 bases at J, with 16 bases between the two ends. This CDR3 spans 15 amino acids. In DNA, the CDR3 is TGTGCCAGCAGCCCACGTGGAAACCGAAATCAGCCCCAGCATTTT. It is translated as CASSPRGNRNQPQHF.

This chain joins TRBV7-2 and TRBJ2-3, with TRBD2 identical over 10 bases. V lost 5 bases to trimming and J lost 3 bases; unmatched junction nucleotides: 14. The CDR3 runs 18 residues. Germline CDR1 is SGHTA and CDR2 is FQGNSA. The CDR3 here is CASSLEGSGRSWTDTQYF. In nucleotides, the CDR3 is TGTGCCAGCAGCCTAGAGGGTAGCGGGAGGTCGTGGACAGATACGCAGTATTTT.

This clonotype ranks as medium-sized (0.01 to 0.1%). V is TRBV15 and J is TRBJ2-1; the match to TRBD2 covers 9 bases. The CDR3 is 17 amino acids. The J segment lost 4 bases and the V segment lost 3 bases, leaving 10 bases of the junction unmatched. Germline CDR1 reads LNHNV; CDR2 reads YYDKDF (reference sequence). CDR3 DNA sequence: TGTGCCACCAGCAGGGGGGTTGCGAGCGGGAGGTACAATGAGCAGTTCTTC. Protein product: CATSRGVASGRYNEQFF.

Within the sample, this clonotype is medium-sized (0.01 to 0.1%). The rearrangement links TRBV27 to TRBJ1-2; D is possibly TRBD1 (5 bases). The ends were cut back, 4 bases at V and 4 bases at J, with 16 bases in the middle. The CDR3 runs 15 residues. Germline V lookup: CDR1 MNHEY, CDR2 SMNVEV (reference sequence). The CDR3 sequence: CASSSGVGGTYGYTF. The CDR3 DNA is TGTGCCAGCAGTTCCGGGGTTGGGGGTACCTATGGCTACACCTTC.

V is TRBV15 and J is TRBJ2-7, with 10 nucleotides matching TRBD1. The germline V gene has CDR1 LNHNV and CDR2 YYDKDF (reference sequence). The CDR3 contains 13 residues. Germline trimming cut 1 base from V and 6 bases from J; bases unmatched to any gene: 0. The chain's CDR3 is CATSRGDRGEQYF. The DNA for the CDR3 is TGTGCCACCAGCAGAGGGGACAGGGGCGAGCAGTACTTC.

The rearrangement joins TRBV2 to TRBJ2-1; D is undetermined. The V gene's germline CDR1 is SNHLY and CDR2 FYNNEI. The CDR3 extends over 14 amino acids. Deletions cut 6 bases from V and 7 bases from J, with 16 bases between. This CDR3 reads CASRPSPWANEQFF. The CDR3 region has the DNA TGTGCCAGCAGACCAAGTCCATGGGCAAATGAGCAGTTCTTC. Together with reference TRBV2 and TRBJ2-1, the CDR3 gives the full variable domain: EPEVTQTPSHQVTQMGQEVILRCVPISNHLYFYWYRQILGQKVEFLVSFYNNEISEKSEIFDDQFSVERPDGSNFTLKIRSTKLEDSAMYFCASRPSPWANEQFFGPGTRLTVL.

The chain joins TRBV21-1 to TRBJ2-5. TRBV21-1 is a recognized pseudogene. The CDR3 spans 15 residues. CDR3 bases: TGTGCCAGCAGCAAAGAAGGCAGGCATTCGGAGACCCAGTACTTC. This sequence encodes CASSKEGRHSETQYF.

This clonotype is medium-sized (0.01 to 0.1%) in the sample. The gene calls are TRBV6-6 and TRBJ2-6; D unclear. Germline CDR1 is MNHNY and CDR2 is SVGAGI (reference sequence). V was pared by 2 bases and J by 0 bases, with 11 bases between. The CDR3 runs 17 residues. Written as DNA, the CDR3 is TGTGCCAGCAGTTACGAAACGTATCCCTCTGGGGCCAACGTCCTGACTTTC. Its translation: CASSYETYPSGANVLTF.

This clonotype is judged medium-sized. The genes are TRBV6-2 or TRBV6-3 and TRBJ2-7, with 9 bases aligning to TRBD1. The CDR3 loop spans 15 amino acids. V lost 7 bases to trimming and J lost 0 bases; unmatched junction nucleotides: 7. Looked up from germline, CDR1 is MNHEY and CDR2 is SVGEGT. The chain's CDR3 is CASIKPGQGSYEQYF. The CDR3 DNA sequence: TGTGCCAGCATTAAACCGGGACAGGGCTCCTACGAGCAGTACTTC.

By frequency in the sample, this clonotype is medium-sized. V usage is TRBV6-6 and J usage is TRBJ2-7; tentative D call: TRBD1 (6 bases). CDR1 and CDR2 (germline): MNHNY, SVGAGI (reference sequence). V was trimmed by 0 bases and J by 5 bases, leaving 17 bases between them. This CDR3 has 16 residues. The CDR3 loop reads CASSYSIAQGLNEQYF. CDR3 sequence (DNA): TGTGCCAGCAGTTACTCGATAGCCCAGGGGCTCAACGAGCAGTACTTC.

The chain is built from TRBV4-2 and TRBJ2-3, with D tentatively TRBD2 (5 bases). The CDR3 extends over 15 amino acids. The V end lost 0 bases, the J end lost 4 bases, and 11 bases lay between the germline ends. In germline, CDR1 is LGHNA, CDR2 YNFKEQ. The CDR3 spells CASSQELVRADTQYF. In DNA form, the CDR3 reads TGTGCCAGCAGCCAAGAACTAGTTCGAGCAGATACGCAGTATTTT.

By sample fraction, this clonotype is medium-sized. The junction differs from germline at one of its ends, possibly a read error. V gene TRBV7-6 combines with J gene TRBJ2-7; the D is unclear. CDR1 SGHVS and CDR2 FNYEAQ come from the germline V gene. This CDR3 comprises 13 residues. In DNA form, the CDR3 reads TGTGCCAGCAGCTTAGCGGGCAGCTACCAGCAGTACTTC. Protein product: CASSLAGSYQQYF.

This clonotype rates as large. V is TRBV29-1 and J is TRBJ2-3, with 10 bases aligning to TRBD1. CDR1 SQVTM and CDR2 ANQGSEA come from the germline V gene. Trimming cost V 7 bases and J 3 bases; bases outside gene matches: 7. CDR3 size: 14 residues. CDR3 coding DNA: TGCAGCGGGGAAGGACAGGGGGGGACAGATACGCAGTATTTT. It is translated as CSGEGQGGTDTQYF.

This clonotype is categorized as medium-sized. The rearrangement uses TRBV5-4 and TRBJ1-2, with a weak D call TRBD1 (5 bases). The germline V and J ends were trimmed by 4 bases and 5 bases, with 15 bases remaining between them. The CDR3 extends over 14 amino acids. Germline lookup yields CDR1 SGHNT and CDR2 YYREEE (reference sequence). CDR3 loop: CASSPRDGIYGYTF. CDR3 coding DNA: TGTGCCAGCAGCCCCCGGGACGGGATATATGGCTACACCTTC.

The chain has TRBV27 and TRBJ2-7; 13 bases match TRBD2. This CDR3 has 17 amino acids. CDR1 is MNHEY and CDR2 is SMNVEV in the germline V gene (reference sequence). V gave up 6 bases and J gave up 1 base; unmatched junction bases: 9. The CDR3 loop is CASSTTSGRALSYEQYF. The CDR3 DNA reads TGTGCCAGCAGCACCACTAGCGGGAGGGCCCTTTCCTACGAGCAGTACTTC.

By sample fraction, this clonotype is medium-sized. The chain has TRBV14 and TRBJ1-2; tentatively, D is TRBD1 (5 bases). The germline CDR1 and CDR2 sequences are SGHDN and FVKESK. Trimming stripped 2 bases from V and 5 bases from J, with 12 bases between. The CDR3 runs to 14 residues. The CDR3 nucleotides are TGTGCCAGCAGCCAACGACAGACGCGGTATGGCTACACCTTC. Protein product: CASSQRQTRYGYTF.

The rearrangement uses TRBV28 and TRBJ2-7, with a tentative D call TRBD2 (5 bases). Trimming cost V 5 bases and J 5 bases, with 13 bases left between them. This CDR3 region has 13 residues. Germline-derived CDR1 and CDR2 are MDHEN and SYDVKM. The CDR3 DNA sequence: TGTGCCAGCAGTCAAAACCTGAGGGACGAGCAGTACTTC. Encoded protein: CASSQNLRDEQYF.

The genes are TRBV29-1 and TRBJ2-3; 10 bases are shared with TRBD1. CDR3 length: 13 residues. The germline gives CDR1 SQVTM, CDR2 ANQGSEA. The CDR3 loop is CGEGQGGTDTQYF. The DNA for the CDR3 is TGCGGGGAAGGACAGGGGGGGACAGATACGCAGTATTTT.

By share, this clonotype ranks as medium-sized. This chain connects TRBV19 to TRBJ1-5; D ambiguous. CDR3 size: 13 residues. The germline V gene has CDR1 LNHDA and CDR2 SQIVND (reference sequence). V was clipped by 0 bases and J by 6 bases, with 6 bases between them. CDR3 protein: CASSIDRFQPQHF. CDR3 in DNA: TGTGCCAGTAGTATAGACAGGTTTCAGCCCCAGCATTTT.